This TCR beta chain was sequenced for a study of blood T cell repertoires in COVID-19. At the level of the study: Italy, Spain and the United States were the sources of the convalescent and acute COVID-19 samples. PBMCs, B-cell-depleted T cells, or T cells provided the cDNA or gDNA that made up the material.

This clone was observed once. As originally analysed: Estimation of nucleated cell counts relied on the amplification of reference gene primers. Sequencing used immunoSEQ multiplex PCR; TCRdb keeps in-frame clones, though not all of them. That table furnishes V, J and clone size, whereas the DNA furnished D and trimming. Here the sample spans about 170,000 clones, 86% being singletons. The CDR3 is 16 residues long. CDR1 SNHLY and CDR2 FYNNEI come from the germline V gene. Deletions cut 5 bases from V and 2 bases from J, with 13 bases between. What was sequenced was peripheral blood. This receptor was taken from a woman aged 80 or older in a cohort sampled during active or convalescent COVID-19. The V call is TRBV2, the J call TRBJ2-6, with TRBD1 as a possible D gene (6 bases). The CDR3 nucleotides are TGTGCCAGCAGTATATCAGCAGGGGCTGGGGCCAACGTCCTGACTTTC. This codes for CASSISAGAGANVLTF.